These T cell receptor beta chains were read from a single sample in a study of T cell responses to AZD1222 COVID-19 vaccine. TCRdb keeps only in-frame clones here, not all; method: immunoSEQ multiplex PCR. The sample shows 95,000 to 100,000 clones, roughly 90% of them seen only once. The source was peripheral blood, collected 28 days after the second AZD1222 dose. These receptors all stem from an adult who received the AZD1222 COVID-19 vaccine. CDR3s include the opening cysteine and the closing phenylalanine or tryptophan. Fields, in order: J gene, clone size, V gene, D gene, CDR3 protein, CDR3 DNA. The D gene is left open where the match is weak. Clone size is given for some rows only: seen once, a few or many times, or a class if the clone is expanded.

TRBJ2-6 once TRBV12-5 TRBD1 CASVQGASGANVLTF TGTGCTAGTGTACAGGGGGCGAGTGGGGCCAACGTCCTGACTTTC
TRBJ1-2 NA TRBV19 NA CASSIDNLGELPNYGYTF TGTGCCAGTAGTATAGATAATTTAGGGGAACTACCCAACTATGGCTACACCTTC
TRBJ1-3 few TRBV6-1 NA CASSDWFFSGNTIYF TGTGCCAGCAGTGATTGGTTTTTTTCTGGAAACACCATATATTTT
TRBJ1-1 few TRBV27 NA CASSIASPRSTEAFF TGTGCCAGCAGCATAGCGTCCCCCCGGAGCACTGAAGCTTTCTTT
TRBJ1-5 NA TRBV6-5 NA CASSYGINQPQHF TGTGCCAGCAGTTACGGGATCAATCAGCCCCAGCATTTT
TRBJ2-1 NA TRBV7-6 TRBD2 CASSPSTSGSYNEQFF TGTGCCAGCAGCCCGTCGACTAGCGGCTCCTACAATGAGCAGTTCTTC
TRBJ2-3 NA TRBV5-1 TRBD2 CASSLASGDTDTQYF TGCGCCAGCAGTTTGGCTAGCGGGGACACAGATACGCAGTATTTT
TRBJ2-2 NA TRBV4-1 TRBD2 CASSLGGLAGGRTGELFF TGCGCCAGCAGCCTGGGGGGGTTAGCGGGAGGGCGTACCGGGGAGCTGTTTTTT
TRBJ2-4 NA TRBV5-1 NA CASRPHAAKNIQYF TGCGCCAGCAGACCACACGCGGCCAAAAACATTCAGTACTTC
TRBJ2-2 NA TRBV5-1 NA CASSLGTTNTGELFF TGCGCCAGCAGCTTGGGGACAACGAACACCGGGGAGCTGTTTTTT
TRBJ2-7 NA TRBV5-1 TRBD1 CASRIQGAGSYEQYF TGCGCCAGCCGAATCCAGGGGGCTGGGTCCTACGAGCAGTACTTC
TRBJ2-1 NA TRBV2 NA CASSNYQGSSYNEQFF TGTGCCAGCAGTAATTATCAGGGTAGCTCCTACAATGAGCAGTTCTTC
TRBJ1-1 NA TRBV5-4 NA CASSWGNSWNTEAFF TGTGCCAGCAGCTGGGGGAACTCGTGGAACACTGAAGCTTTCTTT
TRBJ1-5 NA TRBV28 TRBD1 CASSPTGTGGFGNQPQHF TGTGCCAGCAGTCCTACCGGGACAGGGGGCTTTGGCAATCAGCCCCAGCATTTT
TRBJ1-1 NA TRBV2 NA CASSILPQKNTEAFF TGTGCCAGCAGTATATTACCTCAGAAGAACACTGAAGCTTTCTTT
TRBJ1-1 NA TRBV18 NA CASSPPPQGWNTEAFF TGTGCCAGCTCACCACCCCCCCAGGGATGGAACACTGAAGCTTTCTTT
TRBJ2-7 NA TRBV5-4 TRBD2 CASSSRLAGGLSYEQYF TGTGCCAGCAGCTCACGGCTAGCGGGAGGGCTCTCCTACGAGCAGTACTTC
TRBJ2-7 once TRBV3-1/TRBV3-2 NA CASSRGSTSYEQYF TGTGCCAGCAGCCGAGGGAGTACCTCCTACGAGCAGTACTTC
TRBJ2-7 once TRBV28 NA CASRPQGTEQYF TGTGCCAGCAGGCCGCAGGGGACCGAGCAGTACTTC
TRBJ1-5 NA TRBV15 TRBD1 CATSRGTGASNQPQHF TGTGCCACCAGCAGAGGCACAGGGGCAAGCAATCAGCCCCAGCATTTT
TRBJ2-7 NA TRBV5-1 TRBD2 CASSFTGGPWEQYF TGCGCCAGCAGCTTTACGGGAGGGCCATGGGAGCAGTACTTC
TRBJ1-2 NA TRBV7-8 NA CASSPRTRGGYTF TGTGCCAGCAGCCCACGGACTAGGGGTGGCTACACCTTC
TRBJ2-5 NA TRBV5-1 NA CASTEQEGTQYF TGCGCCAGCACGGAGCAGGAGGGGACCCAGTACTTC
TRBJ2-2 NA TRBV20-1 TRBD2 CSASVSGRETGELFF TGCAGTGCTAGTGTAAGCGGGAGAGAGACCGGGGAGCTGTTTTTT
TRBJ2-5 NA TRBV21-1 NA CASSQRDRMIETQYF TGTGCCAGCAGTCAAAGGGACAGGATGATAGAGACCCAGTACTTC
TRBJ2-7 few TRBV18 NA CASSAGVSYEQYF TGTGCCAGCTCAGCAGGGGTCTCCTACGAGCAGTACTTC
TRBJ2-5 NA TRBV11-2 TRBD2 CASSFRGLAGGGETQYF TGTGCCAGCAGCTTCCGAGGACTAGCGGGAGGTGGAGAGACCCAGTACTTC
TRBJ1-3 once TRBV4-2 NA CASSPSAGSGNTIYF TGTGCCAGCAGCCCCTCGGCAGGGTCTGGAAACACCATATATTTT
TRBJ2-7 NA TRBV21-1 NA CASSTDRNSYEQYF TGTGCCAGCAGCACGGACAGGAACTCCTACGAGCAGTACTTC
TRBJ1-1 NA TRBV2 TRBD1 CASSWGQLNTEAFF TGTGCCAGCAGTTGGGGACAGTTGAACACTGAAGCTTTCTTT
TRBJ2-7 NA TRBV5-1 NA CASSPGSAGSYEQYF TGCGCCAGCAGCCCTGGATCGGCGGGCTCCTACGAGCAGTACTTC
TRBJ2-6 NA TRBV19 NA CASRSRGANVLTF TGTGCCAGCCGCTCTCGTGGGGCCAACGTCCTGACTTTC